This T cell receptor (beta chain) is drawn from a study of T-cell memory formation after mild COVID-19. Background on the study: TCR clusters were mostly donor specific.

The CDR3 runs 14 residues. Germline V gene data show CDR1 as LGHDT and CDR2 as YNNKEL (reference sequence). Trimming cost V 0 bases and J 3 bases, with 5 bases left between them. A few counts support this clonotype. Its antigen is unknown. Overall study results and limits: The main location of contracting CD4+ clones was CM and EM, and that of contracting CD8+ clones was EMRA. A second wave expanding day 15 to 37 was CD4+-biased; contracting clones were balanced.

The 5'RACE method, run with constant-segment primers, produced TCR alpha and TCR beta cDNA libraries (carrying sample barcodes and UMIs). TCRdb re-called the 5' RACE reads through MiXCR, storing one row per CDR3 protein. The repertoire holds 450,000 to 700,000 distinct CDR3 sequences, 15% to 20% seen once, with more than 10% in the top ten. The chain employs TRBV3-1 and TRBJ2-2, with no clear D. The sequencing sample was made of PBMCs or a T cell subset sorted from them (not recorded which). The origin of this receptor is an adult woman who had mild COVID-19 (a few samples of this study predate the infection). Cell type and time point are not known. CDR3 loop: CASSQDLYTGELFF. CDR3 coding DNA: TGTGCCAGCAGCCAAGATCTTTACACCGGGGAGCTGTTTTTT.